This is a list of T cell receptor beta chains from one sample in a study of T cells in Graves' hyperthyroidism and ophthalmopathy. From the multiplex PCR reads, TCRdb called clonotypes with MiXCR, one entry per CDR3 protein. Here the sample spans hundreds of thousands of distinct CDR3 sequences, roughly 13% being singletons. The sample was blood. The receptors come from a woman between 18 and 30 years old with Graves' hyperthyroidism. Both conserved end residues are part of each CDR3. D genes are given only for firm matches. Not every row has a clone size; where given, it reads once, few, many or a size class.

j_gene | v_gene | d_gene | abundance | CDR3aa | CDR3nt
TRBJ2-2 | TRBV10-3 | TRBD2 | many | CAISESGGGGSNTGELFF | TGTGCCATCAGTGAGTCCGGCGGGGGTGGTTCGAACACCGGGGAGCTGTTTTTT
TRBJ1-1 | TRBV20-1 | NA | many | CSPLQGGGTEAFF | TGCAGTCCGCTACAGGGTGGTGGCACTGAAGCTTTCTTT
TRBJ1-1 | TRBV7-9 | NA | NA | CASSAGHRNTEAFF | TGTGCCAGCAGCGCAGGACATAGGAACACTGAAGCTTTCTTT
TRBJ2-7 | TRBV7-2 | TRBD2 | many | CASNSEGLAGYSYEQYF | TGTGCCAGCAACAGCGAGGGGCTAGCGGGGTACTCCTACGAGCAGTACTTC
TRBJ1-1 | TRBV15 | NA | many | CATSRDGVIFAEAFF | TGTGCCACCAGCAGAGATGGGGTTATTTTCGCTGAAGCTTTCTTT
TRBJ1-6 | TRBV15 | NA | many | CATSRPALVSPLHF | TGTGCCACCAGCCGCCCTGCCCTCGTTTCACCCCTCCACTTT
TRBJ2-1 | TRBV28 | TRBD2 | many | CASSFAGAGAPDNEQFF | TGTGCCAGCAGTTTTGCAGGAGCGGGGGCCCCCGACAATGAGCAGTTCTTC
TRBJ2-1 | TRBV9 | TRBD1 | NA | CASSATGGSYNEQFF | TGTGCCAGCAGCGCGACAGGGGGCTCCTACAATGAGCAGTTCTTC
TRBJ2-7 | TRBV29-1 | NA | many | CSGITGYEQYF | TGCAGCGGGATCACAGGGTACGAGCAGTACTTC
TRBJ1-5 | TRBV4-1 | NA | few | CASSQHRREPQHF | TGCGCCAGCAGCCAACACCGCCGGGAGCCCCAGCATTTT
TRBJ1-2 | TRBV4-1 | NA | NA | CASSPQGLPTGGYTF | TGCGCCAGCAGCCCACAGGGCCTCCCGACAGGCGGCTACACCTTC
TRBJ1-3 | TRBV7-2 | TRBD1 | NA | CASSPRGQGSSGNTIYF | TGTGCCAGCAGCCCTAGAGGACAGGGTAGCTCTGGAAACACCATATATTTT
TRBJ1-5 | TRBV6-2/TRBV6-3 | NA | many | CASSNTGVQPQHF | TGTGCCAGCAGTAACACCGGCGTGCAGCCCCAGCATTTT